Listed below are T cell receptor beta chains from one sample, sequenced in a study of cytomegalovirus exposure and HLA in healthy donors. Only in-frame clones appear in the TCRdb table, and some are missing; sequencing was by immunoSEQ multiplex PCR. The sample has approximately 88,000 clones, approximately 80% seen once. The sample was PBMCs. The origin of the receptors is a man aged 18 to 30 in good health and CMV-seronegative. Both conserved end residues are part of each CDR3. A D gene is named only where the DNA matches it firmly. The size entry is marked missing in some rows and otherwise reads once, few, many or a size class.

TRBV2	TRBJ2-7	.	12	.	TGTGCCAGCGGAGGGAACAACTACGAGCAGTACTTC	CASGGNNYEQYF
TRBV5-1	TRBJ2-3	TRBD1	17	.	TGCGCCAGCAGACCTGTCCCGGGACAGGGACTCACAGATACGCAGTATTTT	CASRPVPGQGLTDTQYF
TRBV7-2	TRBJ2-7	TRBD2	14	few	TGTGCCAGCGGAAGAACTAGCGGGGCTTACGAGCAGTACTTC	CASGRTSGAYEQYF
TRBV19	TRBJ1-5	TRBD1	17	few	TGTGCCAGTAGTATACGTGACAGGGCTTGGAGCAATCAGCCCCAGCATTTT	CASSIRDRAWSNQPQHF
TRBV5-1	TRBJ2-6	TRBD1	17	.	TGCGCCAGCAGCTTGGCCGGACAGGCTACTGGGGCCAACGTCCTGACTTTC	CASSLAGQATGANVLTF
TRBV6-5	TRBJ2-7	TRBD1	15	.	TGTGCCAGCCAGACCGGGACAGGGGATCTCCACGAGCAGTACTTC	CASQTGTGDLHEQYF
TRBV7-9	TRBJ2-5	TRBD1	15	once	TGTGCCAGCAGCTTAGGTACAGGGGGTCAAGAGACCCAGTACTTC	CASSLGTGGQETQYF
TRBV19	TRBJ2-2	.	13	.	TGTGCCATGCGGGACAGGAACACCGGGGAGCTGTTTTTT	CAMRDRNTGELFF
TRBV14	TRBJ2-7	TRBD1	15	once	TGTGCCAGCAGCCAAGCGGACAGGGGAAACAACGAGCAGTACTTC	CASSQADRGNNEQYF
TRBV7-3	TRBJ2-5	.	13	.	TGTGCCAGCAGCTTACTAGCTCAAGAGACCCAGTACTTC	CASSLLAQETQYF
TRBV5-6	TRBJ1-4	.	15	few	TGTGCCAGCAGCTTGAGACCAGGGGTCGATGAAAAACTGTTTTTT	CASSLRPGVDEKLFF
TRBV19	TRBJ1-2	TRBD1	14	.	TGTGCCAGTAGTAGGGACAGGAGACCTTATGGCTACACCTTC	CASSRDRRPYGYTF
TRBV5-1	TRBJ1-4	.	14	.	TGCGCCAGCAGCGATCCCAGGTTCGTCGAAAAACTGTTTTTT	CASSDPRFVEKLFF
TRBV7-9	TRBJ2-7	TRBD1	15	.	TGTGCCAGCAGCTTAGTCCTACAGGGGATGGACGAGCAGTACTTC	CASSLVLQGMDEQYF
TRBV6-5	TRBJ2-7	.	14	.	TGTGCCAGCAGTTACGGGCGGCAGAGCGGCGAGCAGTACTTC	CASSYGRQSGEQYF
TRBV15	TRBJ2-7	.	14	.	TGTGCCACCAGCAGAGATTTAGGGAGAGGCGAGCAGTACTTC	CATSRDLGRGEQYF
TRBV18	TRBJ1-6	.	13	once	TGTGCCAGCTCACCAGTAGAGAATTCACCCCTCCACTTT	CASSPVENSPLHF
TRBV6-1	TRBJ2-1	.	14	once	TGTGCCAGCAGTGCGGTGGCGGGCTACAATGAGCAGTTCTTC	CASSAVAGYNEQFF